The 32 T cell receptor beta chains below all came from one sample that was sequenced in a study of cytomegalovirus exposure and HLA in healthy donors. The PCR used 60 Vbeta and 13 Jbeta primers. The method was immunoSEQ multiplex PCR; TCRdb's version includes in-frame clones alone and lacks a portion of them. The sample records roughly 81,000 clones, around 77% being singletons. Sample: PBMCs. All receptors derive from a boy aged 10-17 years in good health and CMV-seronegative.

This chain uses TRBV18 with TRBJ1-1, with unresolved D. CDR1 KGHSH and CDR2 LQKENI come from the germline V gene. Trimming left V 4 bases short and J 1 base short, with 10 bases between. This CDR3 is built from 14 residues. The CDR3 sequence: CASSRPTENTEAFF. CDR3 DNA sequence: TGTGCCAGCTCACGTCCCACAGAGAACACTGAAGCTTTCTTT.

As to this clone: This likely comes from a read error, as the CDR3 has no conserved phenylalanine or tryptophan at its end. The CDR3 is CSVDRVGTEAFV. As DNA, the CDR3 is TGCAGCGTTGACAGGGTTGGGACTGAAGCTTTCGTT. The gene calls are TRBV29-1 and TRBJ1-1; the D gene is possibly TRBD1 (5 bases). Deletions cut 3 bases from V and 5 bases from J, with 10 bases between. Germline CDR1 SQVTM, CDR2 ANQGSEA. CDR3 length equals 12 residues.

The chain carries TRBV28 and TRBJ2-1; D call uncertain. Germline CDR1 is MDHEN and CDR2 is SYDVKM. There are 10 residues in the CDR3. Trimming removed 3 bases at V and 10 bases at J, with 4 bases between. Written as DNA, the CDR3 is TGTGCCAGCAGTTTTCGGGAGCAGTTCTTC. Its translation is CASSFREQFF.

This chain links TRBV28 with TRBJ1-2; weak D call: TRBD1 (6 bases). Germline CDR1 MDHEN, CDR2 SYDVKM. Trimming cost V 5 bases and J 8 bases, with 18 bases left between them. The CDR3 spans 14 residues. The CDR3 sequence is CASSRPGGQSGYTF. The CDR3 region has the DNA TGTGCCAGCAGTCGTCCGGGGGGGCAGTCGGGCTACACCTTC.

The chain employs TRBV4-1 and TRBJ1-5; D not certain. The CDR3 covers 13 residues. The ends were cut back, 5 bases at V and 3 bases at J, with 8 bases in the middle. Germline-derived CDR1 and CDR2 are MGHRA and YSYEKL. DNA of the CDR3: TGCGCCAGCAGCTTGCGGGTCAATCAGCCCCAGCATTTT. The encoded protein is CASSLRVNQPQHF.

The chain joins TRBV2 to TRBJ1-1; D possibly corresponds to TRBD1 (6 bases). Germline CDR1 and CDR2: SNHLY and FYNNEI. This CDR3 contains 14 residues. V dropped 5 bases and J dropped 5 bases, with 15 bases sitting between them. DNA for the CDR3: TGTGCCAGCAGTTCTACAGGGAGGGTTACTGAAGCTTTCTTT. This sequence encodes CASSSTGRVTEAFF.

This chain uses TRBV28 with TRBJ1-1, with a weak D call TRBD1 (6 bases). This CDR3 comprises 13 residues. The V gene's germline CDR1 is MDHEN and CDR2 SYDVKM. The germline V and J ends were trimmed by 6 bases and 1 base, with 9 bases remaining between them. The CDR3 sequence: CASRDRPNTEAFF. As DNA, the CDR3 is TGTGCCAGCAGGGACAGACCGAACACTGAAGCTTTCTTT.

This clone appeared once. The genes are TRBV4-2 and TRBJ2-1, with TRBD2 matching over 9 bases. The V gene's germline CDR1 is LGHNA and CDR2 YNFKEQ. The V segment lost 0 bases and the J segment 7 bases; nucleotides outside the gene matches: 10. The CDR3 contains 17 residues. For the CDR3, the DNA is TGTGCCAGCAGCCAAGAACCCTTCTTAGCGGGGGCAAATGAGCAGTTCTTC. Amino acids: CASSQEPFLAGANEQFF.

The CDR3 sequence is CASSRDSPNEQFF. Here the CDR3 DNA reads TGTGCCAGCAGTCGGGACAGCCCTAATGAGCAGTTCTTC. The rearrangement uses TRBV2 and TRBJ2-1; 7 nucleotides align to TRBD1. This CDR3 is built from 13 residues. Germline V gives CDR1 SNHLY, CDR2 FYNNEI. V lost 5 bases, J lost 7 bases, and 5 bases stayed unmatched.

The chain combines TRBV7-2 with TRBJ2-3, with D unresolved. V gave up 5 bases and J gave up 12 bases, with 9 bases separating them. Germline V gives CDR1 SGHTA, CDR2 FQGNSA. The CDR3 extends over 10 amino acids. The CDR3 sequence is CASSELVQYF. In DNA form, the CDR3 reads TGTGCCAGCAGCGAACTTGTCCAGTATTTT.

The rearrangement links TRBV30 to TRBJ1-1; 7 nucleotides line up with TRBD1. V shed 1 base, J shed 5 bases, and the junction held 4 bases outside the gene matches. The CDR3 loop spans 13 amino acids. Germline values: CDR1 GTSNPN, CDR2 SVGIG (reference sequence). CDR3 in DNA: TGTGCCTGGAGTGACTCAGGGGGAACTGAAGCTTTCTTT. It is translated as CAWSDSGGTEAFF.

V and J are TRBV27 and TRBJ2-3; D unresolved. Germline lookup yields CDR1 MNHEY and CDR2 SMNVEV (reference sequence). This CDR3 region has 13 residues. Trimming removed 2 bases at V and 5 bases at J, with 8 bases between. This chain's CDR3 is CASSLEVLDTQYF. The CDR3 bases are TGTGCCAGCAGTTTAGAGGTGCTAGATACGCAGTATTTT.

Concerning this clone: This sample includes further DNA sequences coding for the same CDR3. The chain links TRBV4-3 to TRBJ2-7, with 8 bases identical to TRBD1. The CDR3 runs 13 residues. The V and J ends lost 3 bases and 2 bases, in that order; junction bases with no gene match: 0. Germline assignment: CDR1 LGHNA and CDR2 YSLEER. The CDR3 DNA is TGCGCCAGCAGCCAGGGACAGGCCTACGAGCAGTACTTC. Translating it yields CASSQGQAYEQYF.

The chain carries TRBV7-2 and TRBJ2-5, with TRBD1 matching 7 bases. In germline, CDR1 is SGHTA, CDR2 FQGNSA. The V and J ends lost 5 bases and 5 bases, in that order; junction bases with no gene match: 8. The CDR3 covers 14 residues. CDR3 loop: CASSPDRGLETQYF. The CDR3 DNA reads TGTGCCAGCAGCCCTGATAGGGGGCTGGAGACCCAGTACTTC. The full variable domain, in which reference TRBV7-2 and TRBJ2-5 provide the parts outside the CDR3, is GAGVSQSPSNKVTEKGKDVELRCDPISGHTALYWYRQSLGQGLEFLIYFQGNSAPDKSGLPSDRFSAERTGGSVSTLTIQRTQQEDSAVYLCASSPDRGLETQYFGPGTRLLVL.

V usage is TRBV30 and J usage is TRBJ1-2, with 12 bases that match TRBD1. There are 15 residues in the CDR3. CDR1 is GTSNPN and CDR2 is SVGIG in the germline V gene (reference sequence). J was trimmed by 8 bases and V by 2 bases; bases with no gene match: 9. This CDR3 reads CAWSTRGQGARGYTF. The DNA for the CDR3 is TGTGCCTGGAGTACCCGGGGACAGGGGGCGCGGGGCTACACCTTC.

V usage is TRBV7-6 and J usage is TRBJ2-5, with D tentatively TRBD2 (6 bases). This CDR3 comprises 14 residues. The germline V gene has CDR1 SGHVS and CDR2 FNYEAQ. Trimming left V 0 bases short and J 5 bases short, with 10 bases between. CDR3 protein: CASSLAASGETQYF. CDR3 bases: TGTGCCAGCAGCTTAGCCGCCAGCGGGGAGACCCAGTACTTC.

V is TRBV9 and J is TRBJ2-7, with D perhaps matching TRBD2 (6 bases). There are 13 residues in the CDR3. V was cut by 4 bases and J by 6 bases, with 14 bases left in between. Germline CDR1 SGDLS, CDR2 YYNGEE. The CDR3 bases are TGTGCCAGCAGCTCTGGGACTCAGGCCGAGCAGTACTTC. This translates into CASSSGTQAEQYF.

The chain carries TRBV25-1 and TRBJ2-7; D not resolved. Germline V CDR1 and CDR2: MGHDK, SYGVNS. This CDR3 region has 14 residues. V lost 1 base and J lost 3, with 10 bases in between. CDR3 in DNA: TGTGCCAGCAGTGAATTGAGTCCATTCTACGAGCAGTACTTC. Translation: CASSELSPFYEQYF.

This chain connects TRBV29-1 to TRBJ2-7; D not resolved. The CDR3 consists of 10 residues. The germline V gene has CDR1 SQVTM and CDR2 ANQGSEA. As DNA, the CDR3 is TGCAGTATACAGAGCCACGAGCAGTACTTC. Encoded protein: CSIQSHEQYF.

The chain employs TRBV9 and TRBJ1-1; D is perhaps TRBD1 (6 bases). This CDR3 contains 16 residues. Trimming took off 3 bases at V and 5 bases at J, with 20 bases between the two ends. Germline CDR1 SGDLS, CDR2 YYNGEE. The CDR3 nucleotides are TGTGCCAGCAGCGAGGGGGGGACCCTCGGGAGGACTGAAGCTTTCTTT. It encodes CASSEGGTLGRTEAFF.

This chain joins TRBV28 and TRBJ2-3; D ambiguous. V was shortened by 7 bases and J by 2 bases, with 4 bases between the two germline ends. Germline V CDR1 and CDR2: MDHEN, SYDVKM. The CDR3 is 11 amino acids. Here the CDR3 reads CASTLTDTQYF. Written as DNA, the CDR3 is TGTGCCAGCACCCTCACAGATACGCAGTATTTT.

The V gene is TRBV30, the J gene TRBJ1-1; no clear D gene. Germline loops: CDR1 GTSNPN, CDR2 SVGIG (reference sequence). There are 14 residues in the CDR3. Trimming took 4 bases from V and 1 from J, leaving 13 bases between them. The CDR3 is CAWISGVSNTEAFF. The DNA for the CDR3 is TGTGCCTGGATTTCCGGAGTATCGAACACTGAAGCTTTCTTT.

The chain employs TRBV4-1 and TRBJ2-7; 9 bases fit TRBD1. Germline V lookup: CDR1 MGHRA, CDR2 YSYEKL. This CDR3 contains 15 residues. The V gene end was trimmed by 2 bases and the J gene end by 0 bases; junction bases not matched to a gene: 2. The CDR3 DNA follows: TGCGCCAGCAGCCAACTGGGACAGGGCTCCTACGAGCAGTACTTC. Its translation: CASSQLGQGSYEQYF.

V usage is TRBV18 and J usage is TRBJ2-2; TRBD2 is a possible D gene (5 bases). Germline V gene data show CDR1 as KGHSH and CDR2 as LQKENI. This CDR3 is built from 15 residues. Trimming removed 2 bases from V and 0 bases from J, with 7 bases in between. For the CDR3, the DNA is TGTGCCAGCTCACCAGAACTAGCGAACACCGGGGAGCTGTTTTTT. Its protein is CASSPELANTGELFF. Variable domain in full (rest from reference TRBV18 and TRBJ2-2): NAGVMQNPRHLVRRRGQEARLRCSPMKGHSHVYWYRQLPEEGLKFMVYLQKENIIDESGMPKERFSAEFPKEGPSILRIQQVVRGDSAAYFCASSPELANTGELFFGEGSRLTVL.

V is TRBV19 and J is TRBJ1-1; D gene uncertain. CDR3 length: 14 amino acids. Germline lookup yields CDR1 LNHDA and CDR2 SQIVND (reference sequence). The V and J ends lost 3 bases and 11 bases respectively, with 19 bases between them. CDR3 in DNA: TGTGCCAGTAGTATCGAAGGTTTCCTAACCAGGGCTTTCTTT. Translated, it gives CASSIEGFLTRAFF.

This sequence joins TRBV2 and TRBJ2-1, with 9 bases that match TRBD1. Germline V CDR1 and CDR2: SNHLY, FYNNEI. Germline trimming cut 5 bases from V and 4 bases from J; bases unmatched to any gene: 15. This CDR3 has 18 amino acids. The CDR3 DNA reads TGTGCCAGCAGTACGTCACGGACAGGGGTTCAATCTTACAATGAGCAGTTCTTC. This codes for CASSTSRTGVQSYNEQFF.

The chain joins TRBV9 to TRBJ2-3, with 8 nucleotides matching TRBD2. This CDR3 has 13 residues. In germline, CDR1 is SGDLS, CDR2 YYNGEE. The trim removed 8 bases at V and 5 bases at J, leaving 7 bases unmatched. In DNA form, the CDR3 reads TGTGCCAGTCGGGGGGGAGGCGGAGATACGCAGTATTTT. Residues: CASRGGGGDTQYF.

The chain employs TRBV30 and TRBJ1-1; D gene uncertain. V lost 4 bases, J lost 4 bases, and 7 bases lay in between. Germline CDR1 GTSNPN, CDR2 SVGIG (reference sequence). The CDR3 runs 11 residues. This CDR3 reads CAWKEATEAFF. CDR3 DNA: TGTGCCTGGAAGGAGGCCACTGAAGCTTTCTTT.

This clone appeared a single time. Other DNA sequences in this specimen translate into the identical CDR3. The chain couples TRBV27 to TRBJ1-5; D unresolved. The germline V gene encodes CDR1 MNHEY and CDR2 SMNVEV (reference sequence). Trimming stripped 9 bases from V and 3 bases from J, with 12 bases between. The CDR3 is 13 amino acids. The CDR3 here is CASSGGSNQPQHF. The CDR3 DNA is TGTGCCAGTTCGGGAGGGTCCAATCAGCCCCAGCATTTT.

This sequence joins TRBV14 and TRBJ2-7; the match to TRBD2 covers 9 bases. The germline CDR1 and CDR2 sequences are SGHDN and FVKESK. The CDR3 extends over 15 amino acids. V shed 4 bases and J 2 bases; nucleotides not matched to a gene: 6. CDR3 bases: TGTGCCAGCAGCCTCGGAGCGGGAGGACCCTACGAGCAGTACTTC. Translation: CASSLGAGGPYEQYF.

The chain is built from TRBV6-5 and TRBJ2-5, with no clear D. The CDR3 has 13 residues. Germline CDR1 reads MNHEY; CDR2 reads SVGAGI. The V and J ends lost 2 bases and 1 base respectively, with 5 bases between them. The CDR3 bases are TGTGCCAGCAGTTACACAACCCAAGAGACCCAGTACTTC. It translates to CASSYTTQETQYF.

The chain is built from TRBV29-1 and TRBJ1-2, with no clear D. There are 13 residues in the CDR3. The ends were cut back, 6 bases at V and 4 bases at J, with 15 bases in the middle. Germline-derived CDR1 and CDR2 are SQVTM and ANQGSEA. Written as DNA, the CDR3 is TGCAGCGTCTACCACACAGATCTCTATGGCTACACCTTC. This translates into CSVYHTDLYGYTF.